This T cell receptor (beta chain) was profiled in a study of molecular identifiers for immune sequencing clone quantification. This clonotype was seen only a few times. As yet, its antigen is unknown. General study points: One cell's worth of spiked Jurkat TCR RNA was reportedly detectable among some 1 million naive cells. Same-barcode identical TCR molecules could make highly expanded clones look smaller than they are.

The CD8+CD4-CCR7+CD45RA+ phenotype defined the sorted naive CD8 T cells. Each CDR3 protein is one row after TCRdb ran MiXCR on the PCR reads. The sample has about 510,000 distinct CDR3 sequences; around a fifth are singletons. CDR1 and CDR2 (germline): LNHDA, SQIVND (reference sequence). Between the trimmed V and J ends, which lost 3 bases and 0 bases, there was a span of 8 bases. This CDR3 contains 14 residues. This receptor was taken from a human donor in good health. Some libraries in this study had Jurkat cell RNA spiked in. The sequenced material came from naive CD8+ T cells from blood, with Jurkat cell RNA spiked in. Subset defined: FACS-sorted CD8+CD4-CCR7+CD45RA+ naive T cells. The V and J genes are TRBV19 and TRBJ2-5, with unresolved D. CDR3 nucleotide sequence: TGTGCCAGTAGTATGAATGCGTACCAAGAGACCCAGTACTTC. Its translation: CASSMNAYQETQYF. Together with reference TRBV19 and TRBJ2-5, the CDR3 gives the full variable domain: DGGITQSPKYLFRKEGQNVTLSCEQNLNHDAMYWYRQDPGQGLRLIYYSQIVNDFQKGDIAEGYSVSREKKESFPLTVTSAQKNPTAFYLCASSMNAYQETQYFGPGTRLLVL.